This T cell receptor beta chain is drawn from a study of blood T cell repertoires in COVID-19. About the research overall: Nucleic acid was either cDNA or gDNA, and it came from T cells, B-cell-depleted T cells, or PBMCs.

As processed by the authors: It was from reference gene primer amplification that nucleated cell counts were estimated. Clones were sequenced by immunoSEQ multiplex PCR, and TCRdb holds only the in-frame ones, with some missing. The DNA gave D and trimming, while V, J and clone size come from that table. The repertoire includes tens of thousands of clones, over 80% of them detected once, and about 1.2% sits in the top ten. The V and J ends lost 0 bases and 6 bases respectively, with 6 bases between them. The CDR3 sequence is 14 residues long. CDR1 is LGHNA and CDR2 is YSLEER in the germline V gene. The genes are TRBV4-3 and TRBJ1-6; maybe TRBD1 (5 bases). This TCR was recovered from a woman aged 40 to 50 with acute or convalescent COVID-19. The source material was peripheral blood. The CDR3 loop is CASSQDTGNSPLHF. The CDR3 DNA sequence: TGCGCCAGCAGCCAAGATACAGGTAATTCACCCCTCCACTTT.